Only one count was recorded for the clone carrying this T cell receptor beta chain. Its matching antigen is unknown. This specimen comes from a study of cytomegalovirus exposure and HLA in healthy donors. Study-wide findings and caveats: The productive fraction for most TCR beta V segments was about 87% or about 30% in an earlier analysis.

PCR used 60 Vbeta primers and 13 Jbeta primers. Data came from immunoSEQ multiplex PCR; TCRdb stores just in-frame clones and leaves some out. The data hold some 190,000 clones, with over 80% observed a single time. CDR3 size: 12 residues. V was clipped by 5 bases and J by 4 bases; unmatched bases: 2. Germline CDR1 and CDR2: SNHLY and FYNNEI. What was sequenced was PBMCs. The chain links TRBV2 to TRBJ2-7; 7 bases map to TRBD1. The TCR was taken from a boy younger than 10 in good health and CMV-seronegative. Written as DNA, the CDR3 is TGTGCCAGCAGTCTGACAGGGTACGAGCAGTACGTC. Amino acid sequence: CASSLTGYEQYV.